This T cell receptor (beta chain) was documented in a study of blood T cell repertoires in COVID-19. There are 15 residues in the CDR3. V gave up 1 base and J gave up 0 bases; unmatched junction bases: 1. The germline V gene encodes CDR1 SGHDN and CDR2 FVKESK. The method was immunoSEQ multiplex PCR; TCRdb's version includes in-frame clones alone and lacks a portion of them. Seen here are fewer than 350,000 clones, around 90% observed once, and the top ten hold 1.5% to 2%. Sequences were obtained from PBMCs or T cells enriched from blood (not recorded which). This chain links TRBV14 with TRBJ2-7; 9 nucleotides line up with TRBD1. The receptor's source is a woman in her thirties or forties who had recovered from COVID-19. CDR3 DNA sequence: TGTGCCAGCAGCCAAGGGGGACAGGGCTCCTACGAGCAGTACTTC. Its protein product is CASSQGGQGSYEQYF.